This T cell receptor beta chain was sequenced for a study of T cell responses to AZD1222 COVID-19 vaccine. Notes on the study in general: Clonal diversity was possibly underestimated, and white British individuals and females predominated among donors. At baseline, seropositivity was found in only 5 to 7 AZD1222 recipients.

Assay used: immunoSEQ multiplex PCR; TCRdb lists only in-frame clones, some missing. The profile shows some 120,000 clones, 90% of them singletons. V dropped 3 bases and J dropped 0 bases, with 17 bases sitting between them. CDR3 size: 17 residues. In germline, CDR1 is MDHEN, CDR2 SYDVKM. As to this clone: Its antigen is not known.

The source material was peripheral blood, sampled on day 0 of MenACWY control vaccination. The V and J genes are TRBV28 and TRBJ1-1, with a possible D match to TRBD1 (6 bases). This TCR was recovered from an adult in good health. CDR3 amino acids: CASSFWPTGTLNTEAFF. The CDR3 DNA reads as TGTGCCAGCAGTTTTTGGCCGACCGGGACACTGAACACTGAAGCTTTCTTT.